This TCR beta chain was captured in a study of T cell responses to AZD1222 COVID-19 vaccine. General study results and limits: The donor cohort was predominantly white British with a female majority, and clonal diversity may have been underestimated. In all cases, repertoires were sampled only after the peak T cell response.

Doses given second, at about 4 or about 12 weeks, were pooled. This clone was observed a few times. Its cognate antigen is unknown. Only in-frame clones appear in the TCRdb table, and some are missing; sequencing was by immunoSEQ multiplex PCR. Found here are about 270,000 clones, about 94% of them singletons; the top ten hold roughly 0.51%. CDR3 length: 16 residues. Germline CDR1 reads MDHEN; CDR2 reads SYDVKM. With 8 bases clipped from V and 0 bases from J, the junction kept 7 bases outside the gene matches. The rearrangement uses TRBV28 and TRBJ1-4; 9 bases are shared with TRBD1. The TCR was taken from an adult who received the AZD1222 COVID-19 vaccine. The sequencing here drew on peripheral blood, taken 28 days after the second AZD1222 dose. In nucleotides, the CDR3 is TGTGCCAGCCTCACAGGGGGCCGACCAACTAATGAAAAACTGTTTTTT. Amino acid sequence: CASLTGGRPTNEKLFF. The full variable domain, with the rest looked up from reference TRBV28 and TRBJ1-4, is DVKVTQSSRYLVKRTGEKVFLECVQDMDHENMFWYRQDPGLGLRLIYFSYDVKMKEKGDIPEGYSVSREKKERFSLILESASTNQTSMYLCASLTGGRPTNEKLFFGSGTQLSVL.